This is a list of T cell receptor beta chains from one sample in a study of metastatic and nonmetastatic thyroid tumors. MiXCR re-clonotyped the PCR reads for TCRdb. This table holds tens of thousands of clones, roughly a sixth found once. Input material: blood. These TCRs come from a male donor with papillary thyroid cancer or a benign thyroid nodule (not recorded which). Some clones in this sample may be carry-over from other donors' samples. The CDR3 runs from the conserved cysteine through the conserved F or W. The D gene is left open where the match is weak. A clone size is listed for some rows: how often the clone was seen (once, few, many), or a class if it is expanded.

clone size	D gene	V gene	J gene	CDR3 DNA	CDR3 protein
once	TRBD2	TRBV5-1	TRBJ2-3	TGCGCCAGCAGCTCCGAACCTGGCCGGGGGGCAGATACGCAGTATTTT	CASSSEPGRGADTQYF
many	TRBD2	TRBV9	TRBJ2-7	TGTGCCAGCAGCGTACAGGGAGGGTCCCACGAGCAGTACTTC	CASSVQGGSHEQYF
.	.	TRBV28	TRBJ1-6	TGTGCCAGCAAACGGGGGCACAATTCACCCCTCCACTTT	CASKRGHNSPLHF
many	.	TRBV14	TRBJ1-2	TGTGCCAGCAGCCTACCCCGTGCGTTAGCTGCGGATGGCTACACCTTC	CASSLPRALAADGYTF
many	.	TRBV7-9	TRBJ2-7	TGTGCCAGCAGCCGGACAGACTCCTCATCTTACGAGCAGTACTTC	CASSRTDSSSYEQYF
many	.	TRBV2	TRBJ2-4	TGTGCCAGCAGGTCCTCCGGGACGCGGGGAAACATTCAGTACTTC	CASRSSGTRGNIQYF
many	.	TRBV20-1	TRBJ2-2	TGCAGTGCTAGACCGAGATCCCATACTGGGGAGCTGTTTTTT	CSARPRSHTGELFF
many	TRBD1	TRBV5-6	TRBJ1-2	TGTGCCAGCAGCTTACCCGGGACAGGGTTTAACTATGGCTACACCTTC	CASSLPGTGFNYGYTF
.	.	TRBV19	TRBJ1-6	TGTGCCAGTGGGACAAGGGCGGAGGAGTCACCCCTCCACTTT	CASGTRAEESPLHF
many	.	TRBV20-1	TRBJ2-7	TGCAGTGCTCGATATTCCGAGGCGAGCTCCTACGAGCAGTACTTC	CSARYSEASSYEQYF
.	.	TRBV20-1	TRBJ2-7	TGCAGTGCTGCGAGCATTCGCTCCTACGAGCAGTACTTC	CSAASIRSYEQYF
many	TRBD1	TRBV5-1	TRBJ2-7	TGCGCCAGCAGCCCCGGGACAGTGACCTACGAGCGGTACTTC	CASSPGTVTYERYF
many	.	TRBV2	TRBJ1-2	TGTGCCAGCAGCCGTCAGTCAGGGGAGGTCGGTGGCTACACCTTC	CASSRQSGEVGGYTF
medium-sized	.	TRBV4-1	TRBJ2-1	TGCGCCAGCAGCCAAGAGTCAAATGAGCAGTTCTTC	CASSQESNEQFF
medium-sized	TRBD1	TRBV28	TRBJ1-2	TGTGCCAGCAGTTCGGGACAGAATAACTATGGCTACACCTTC	CASSSGQNNYGYTF
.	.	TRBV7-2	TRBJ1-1	TGTGCCAGCATTCCGTACTTTAACACTGAAGCTTCCTTT	CASIPYFNTEASF
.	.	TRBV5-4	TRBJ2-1	TGTGCCAGCAGTCGGGGGGCCGGCGAGCAATTCTTC	CASSRGAGEQFF
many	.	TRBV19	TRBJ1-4	TGTGCCAGTAGTTCCATCGGGGGCAAGGTTGAAAAACTGTTTTTT	CASSSIGGKVEKLFF
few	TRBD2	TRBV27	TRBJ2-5	TGTACCAGCATTTATGGTGCGGGGGGGCAAGAGACCCAGTACTTC	CTSIYGAGGQETQYF
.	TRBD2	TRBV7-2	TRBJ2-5	TGTGCCAGCAGCCCACGGACTAGCGGGGGGGCTTGGGAGACCCAGTACTTC	CASSPRTSGGAWETQYF
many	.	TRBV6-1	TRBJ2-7	TGTGCCAGCAGCCTACGTGGCCGGGGGAACGAGCAGTACTTC	CASSLRGRGNEQYF
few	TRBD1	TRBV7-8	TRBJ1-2	TGTGCCAGCAGCGCCCGGGACAGTGCAAGCCGCTTCTATGGCTACACCTTC	CASSARDSASRFYGYTF